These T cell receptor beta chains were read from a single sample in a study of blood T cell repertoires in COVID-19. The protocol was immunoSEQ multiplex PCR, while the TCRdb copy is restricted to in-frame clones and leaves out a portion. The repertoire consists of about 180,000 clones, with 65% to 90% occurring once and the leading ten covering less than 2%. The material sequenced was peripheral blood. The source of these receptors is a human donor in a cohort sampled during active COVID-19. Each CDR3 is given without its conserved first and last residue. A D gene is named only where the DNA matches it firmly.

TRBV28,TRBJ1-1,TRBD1,ASSFGTGGRNTEAF
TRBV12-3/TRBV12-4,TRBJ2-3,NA,ASSLDGRDTQY
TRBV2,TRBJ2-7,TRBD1,ASSGQGVWDEQY
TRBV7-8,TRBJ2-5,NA,ASTTRGRGQETQY
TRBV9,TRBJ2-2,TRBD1,ASSVGGTGWTGELF
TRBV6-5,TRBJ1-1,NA,ASSPEQGYAEAF
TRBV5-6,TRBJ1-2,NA,ASSSGQEYGYT
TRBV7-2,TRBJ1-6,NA,ASSLGASINSPLH
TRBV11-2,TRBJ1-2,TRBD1,ASSRTGGSSNYGYT
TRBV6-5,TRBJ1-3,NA,ASSLLQGGSGNTIY
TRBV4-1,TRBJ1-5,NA,ASSQDPTAGQPQH
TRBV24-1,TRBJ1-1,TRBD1,ATSDTGQVEAF
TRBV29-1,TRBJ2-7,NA,SVDRNDAGEQY
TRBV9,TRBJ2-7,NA,ASSVEAVAYEQY
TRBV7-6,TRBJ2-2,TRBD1,ASSPGGTGSTGELF
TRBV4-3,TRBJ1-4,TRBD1,ASSPVRQGPSGEKLF
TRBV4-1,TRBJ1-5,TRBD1,ASSQAGGGQPQH
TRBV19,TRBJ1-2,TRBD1,ASSISTGNYGYT
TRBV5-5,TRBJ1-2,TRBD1,ASSPDRPRSYT
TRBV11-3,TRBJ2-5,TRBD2,ASSHGLAGGRQETQY
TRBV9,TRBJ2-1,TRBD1,ASSVAGTGGGEQF
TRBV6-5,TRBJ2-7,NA,ASRRRGSYEQY
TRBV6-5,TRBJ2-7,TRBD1,ASSYSTGGYEQY
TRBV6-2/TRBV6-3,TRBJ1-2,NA,ASSPRGYGYT
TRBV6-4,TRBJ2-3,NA,ASSEVRGDTQY